The next 4 T cell receptor beta chains were all read from a single sample in a study of T cell responses to AZD1222 COVID-19 vaccine. Clones were read by immunoSEQ multiplex PCR, and TCRdb kept only the in-frame ones, dropping some. Here the sample spans some 110,000 clones, approximately 83% being singletons. This specimen was peripheral blood, taken on day 0 of MenACWY control vaccination. The receptors were gathered from an adult in good health.

This clone was observed a single time. The rearrangement links TRBV2 to TRBJ1-2; TRBD1 is a possible D gene (6 bases). V lost 1 base and J 4 bases, leaving 16 bases between the germline ends. Germline lookup yields CDR1 SNHLY and CDR2 FYNNEI. The CDR3 length is 16 residues. The CDR3 DNA reads TGTGCCAGCAGTGAAGAGGCACAGGGCGCTGGCTATGGCTACACCTTC. Its protein product is CASSEEAQGAGYGYTF.

The chain combines TRBV6-5 with TRBJ2-3; 8 positions agree with TRBD2. CDR1 is MNHEY, CDR2 SVGAGI, per germline. V shed 7 bases and J 2 bases; nucleotides not matched to a gene: 8. This CDR3 is 15 amino acids long. CDR3 in amino acids: CASTSGGANTDTQYF. Written as DNA, the CDR3 is TGTGCCAGCACTTCCGGGGGGGCCAACACAGATACGCAGTATTTT.

This clone was observed a handful of times. This specimen includes other DNA sequences encoding the same CDR3. The V and J genes are TRBV5-1 and TRBJ2-1; D gene unclear. Germline V CDR1 and CDR2: SGHRS, YFSETQ. V lost 0 bases to trimming and J lost 4 bases, with 11 bases between them. The length of the CDR3 is 15 residues. The CDR3 sequence: CASSLGGGLYNEQFF. The CDR3 coding sequence is TGCGCCAGCAGCTTGGGAGGCGGCCTTTACAATGAGCAGTTCTTC. The full variable domain, rest sourced from reference TRBV5-1 and TRBJ2-1, is KAGVTQTPRYLIKTRGQQVTLSCSPISGHRSVSWYQQTPGQGLQFLFEYFSETQRNKGNFPGRFSGRQFSNSRSEMNVSTLELGDSALYLCASSLGGGLYNEQFFGPGTRLTVL.

The genes are TRBV4-1 and TRBJ2-7; 12 nucleotides match TRBD1. This CDR3 has 15 residues. Germline V lookup: CDR1 MGHRA, CDR2 YSYEKL. Trimming removed 3 bases from V and 6 bases from J; junction bases left unmatched: 6. The CDR3 DNA follows: TGCGCCAGCAGCCAGCCGGGACAGGGGGCGGTCGAGCAGTACTTC. It codes for CASSQPGQGAVEQYF.